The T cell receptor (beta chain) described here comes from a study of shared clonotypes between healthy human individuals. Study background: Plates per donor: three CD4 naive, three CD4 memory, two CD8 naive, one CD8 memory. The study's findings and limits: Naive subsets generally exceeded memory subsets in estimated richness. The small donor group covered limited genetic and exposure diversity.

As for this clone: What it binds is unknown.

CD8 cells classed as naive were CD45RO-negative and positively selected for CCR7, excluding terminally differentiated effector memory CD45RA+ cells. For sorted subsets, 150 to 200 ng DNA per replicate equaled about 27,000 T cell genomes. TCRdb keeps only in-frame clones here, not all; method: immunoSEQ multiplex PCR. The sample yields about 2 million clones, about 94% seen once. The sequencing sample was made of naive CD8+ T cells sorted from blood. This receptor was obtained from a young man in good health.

CDR3 loop: CASSQDTGGWNNQPQHF. The CDR3 DNA reads TGCGCCAGCAGCCAAGATACAGGGGGCTGGAACAATCAGCCCCAGCATTTT. The V gene is TRBV4-1, the J gene TRBJ1-5, with TRBD1 identical over 9 bases. Germline assignment: CDR1 MGHRA and CDR2 YSYEKL. V was clipped by 0 bases and J by 3 bases; unmatched bases: 6. This CDR3 is 17 amino acids long.